The T cell receptor (beta chain) under discussion was sequenced for a study of cytomegalovirus exposure and HLA in healthy donors. Measured with immunoSEQ multiplex PCR; TCRdb has only the in-frame clones, and not every one. The sample has about 120,000 clones; about 83% are singletons. J lost 4 bases, V lost 4 bases, and 13 bases had no gene match. This CDR3 has 18 amino acids. Germline V CDR1 and CDR2: MNHEY, SMNVEV (reference sequence). This chain connects TRBV27 to TRBJ2-2; 9 positions agree with TRBD1. The receptor's source is a man between 18 and 35 years old in good health and CMV-seronegative. Sequencing was done on a sample of PBMCs. Written as DNA, the CDR3 is TGTGCCAGCAGTTCGCCGGGCCCGGGACAGGGAGCCACCGGGGAGCTGTTTTTT. This gives the protein CASSSPGPGQGATGELFF.